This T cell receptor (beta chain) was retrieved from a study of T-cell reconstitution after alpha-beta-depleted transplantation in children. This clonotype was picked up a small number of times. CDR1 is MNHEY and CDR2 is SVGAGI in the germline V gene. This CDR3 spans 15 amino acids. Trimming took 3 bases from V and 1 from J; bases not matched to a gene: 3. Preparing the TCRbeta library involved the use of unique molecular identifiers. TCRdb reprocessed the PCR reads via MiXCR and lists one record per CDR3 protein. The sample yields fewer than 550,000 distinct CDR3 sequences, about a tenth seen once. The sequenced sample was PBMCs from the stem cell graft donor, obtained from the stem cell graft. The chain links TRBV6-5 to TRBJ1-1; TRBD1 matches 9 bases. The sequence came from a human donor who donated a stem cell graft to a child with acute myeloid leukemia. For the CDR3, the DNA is TGTGCCAGCAGTTATGGGGACAGGGAGAACACTGAAGCTTTCTTT. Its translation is CASSYGDRENTEAFF.